A selection of T cell receptor beta chains follows, all from one sample in a study of shared clonotypes between healthy human individuals. The table came from immunoSEQ multiplex PCR; TCRdb's copy has only in-frame clones and leaves some out. The table lists roughly 2,300,000 clones, around 90% of them singletons. The sequenced sample consisted of naive CD4+ T cells from PBMCs. These receptors came from a man younger than 30 in good health. Some clones in this sample may be carry-over from other donors' samples. Each CDR3 is given without its conserved first and last residue. Only some rows state a clone size, as once, few, many or a class for expanded clones.

clone_size	v_call	cdr3_aa
-	TRBV7-9	ASSSTGSSYNEQF
few	TRBV29-1	SVGLSGLMGQAF
-	TRBV7-6	ASSLEAGGPYNEQF
once	TRBV7-3	ASSLKRDTDTQY
-	TRBV9	ASSVGPRGSEGNEQF
once	TRBV5-1	ASSLAPVWGSKTEAF
-	TRBV11-2	ASSFIWDTSYNEQF
-	TRBV15	ATSRVGHSYEQY
-	TRBV6-1	ASSWTGEKLF
-	TRBV6-6	ASSSGQTFYNEQF
once	TRBV7-6	ASSPGTGGYGYT
-	TRBV27	ASSAQTGTSGWRGGNEQF
-	TRBV12-5	ASGAGTAINEQF
-	TRBV11-2	ASSSGLAGNQY
-	TRBV5-4	ASSRTSGRSSYNEQF
-	TRBV11-3	ASSPGTRDNTGELF
-	TRBV27	ATRRLAQGAVSTDTQY
once	TRBV5-4	ASSLRSAGLTGELF
-	TRBV29-1	SVELTGTGDQPQH
once	TRBV15	ATSRDKGGRGYT
-	TRBV5-6	ASSLVGGGEQY
-	TRBV5-1	ASSLTTGTGGSEQY
-	TRBV23-1	ASSQPHDGYT
-	TRBV5-5	ASSLLAGGPSEQY
-	TRBV4-1	ASSGRNSYNEQF
-	TRBV6-6	ASKGTVYGYT
-	TRBV27	ASSLTSGMGDQY
-	TRBV6-5	ASNWAGDTGELF
-	TRBV4-1	ASSPPLGGLYNEQF
-	TRBV19	ASSGYRSYT
-	TRBV2	ASRGQGQGNQPQH